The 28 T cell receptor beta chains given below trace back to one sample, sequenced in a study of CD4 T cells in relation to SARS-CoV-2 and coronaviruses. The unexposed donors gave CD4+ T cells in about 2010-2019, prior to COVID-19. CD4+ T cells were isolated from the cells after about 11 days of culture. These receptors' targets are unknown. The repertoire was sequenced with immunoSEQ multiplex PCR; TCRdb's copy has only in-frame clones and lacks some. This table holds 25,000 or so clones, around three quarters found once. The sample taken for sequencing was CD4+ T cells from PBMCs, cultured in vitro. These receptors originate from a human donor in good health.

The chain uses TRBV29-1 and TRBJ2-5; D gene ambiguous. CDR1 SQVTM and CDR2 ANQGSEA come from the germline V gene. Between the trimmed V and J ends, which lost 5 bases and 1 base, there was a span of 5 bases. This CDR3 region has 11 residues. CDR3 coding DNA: TGCAGCGTTAAGATCCAAGAGACCCAGTACTTC. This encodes CSVKIQETQYF.

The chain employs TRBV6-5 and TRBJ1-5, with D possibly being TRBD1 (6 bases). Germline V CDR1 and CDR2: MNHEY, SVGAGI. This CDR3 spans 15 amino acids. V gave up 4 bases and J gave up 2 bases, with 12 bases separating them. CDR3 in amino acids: CASSWGREGNQPQHF. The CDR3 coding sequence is TGTGCCAGCAGTTGGGGGCGGGAAGGCAATCAGCCCCAGCATTTT.

CDR3 sequence reads: CASSIEGRNSPLHF. The CDR3 DNA reads as TGTGCCAGTAGTATAGAGGGACGTAATTCACCCCTCCACTTT. The chain has TRBV19 and TRBJ1-6; D is possibly TRBD1 (5 bases). The CDR3 totals 14 residues. In germline, CDR1 is LNHDA, CDR2 SQIVND (reference sequence). V was trimmed by 0 bases and J by 6 bases, leaving 6 bases between them.

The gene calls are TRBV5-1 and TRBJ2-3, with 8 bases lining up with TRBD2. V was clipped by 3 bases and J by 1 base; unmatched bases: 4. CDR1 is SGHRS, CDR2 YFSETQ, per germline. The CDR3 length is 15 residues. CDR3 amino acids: CASSSAGAGTDTQYF. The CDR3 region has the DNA TGCGCCAGCAGCTCAGCGGGAGCGGGCACAGATACGCAGTATTTT.

The CDR3 DNA is TGTGCCAGCACCCCAGAGGAGGGTGGTCGTTCACCCCTCCACTTT. It translates to CASTPEEGGRSPLHF. The rearrangement uses TRBV9 and TRBJ1-6; unclear D gene. The ends were cut back, 6 bases at V and 9 bases at J, with 19 bases in the middle. Germline V gene data show CDR1 as SGDLS and CDR2 as YYNGEE. This CDR3 region has 15 residues.

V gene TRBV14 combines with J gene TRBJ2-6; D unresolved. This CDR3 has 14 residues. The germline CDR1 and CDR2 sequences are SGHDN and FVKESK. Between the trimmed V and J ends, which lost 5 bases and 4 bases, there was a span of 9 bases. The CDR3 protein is CASSLGLGANVLTF. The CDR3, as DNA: TGTGCCAGCAGCTTGGGGTTAGGGGCCAACGTCCTGACTTTC. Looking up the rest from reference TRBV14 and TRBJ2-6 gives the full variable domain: EAGVTQFPSHSVIEKGQTVTLRCDPISGHDNLYWYRRVMGKEIKFLLHFVKESKQDESGMPNNRFLAERTGGTYSTLKVQPAELEDSGVYFCASSLGLGANVLTFGAGSRLTVL.

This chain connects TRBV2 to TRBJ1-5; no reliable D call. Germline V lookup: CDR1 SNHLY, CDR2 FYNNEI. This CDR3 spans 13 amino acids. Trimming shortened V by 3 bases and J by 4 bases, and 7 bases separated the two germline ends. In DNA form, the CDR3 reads TGTGCCAGCAGTGAGGACCGGAATCAGCCCCAGCATTTT. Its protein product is CASSEDRNQPQHF.

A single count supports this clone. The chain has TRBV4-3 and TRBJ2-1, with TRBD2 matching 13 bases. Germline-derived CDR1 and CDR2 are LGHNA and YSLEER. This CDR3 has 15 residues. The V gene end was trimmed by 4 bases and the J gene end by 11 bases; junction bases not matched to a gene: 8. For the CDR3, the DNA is TGCGCCAGCAGCCGTGTAGGGACTAGCGGGGAGAAGCAGTTCTTC. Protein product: CASSRVGTSGEKQFF.

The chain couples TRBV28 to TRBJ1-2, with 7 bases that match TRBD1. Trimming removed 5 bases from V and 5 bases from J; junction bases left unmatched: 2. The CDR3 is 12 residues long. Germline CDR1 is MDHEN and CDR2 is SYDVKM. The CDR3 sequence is CASSTGEYGYTF. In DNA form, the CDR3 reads TGTGCCAGCAGTACAGGGGAATATGGCTACACCTTC.

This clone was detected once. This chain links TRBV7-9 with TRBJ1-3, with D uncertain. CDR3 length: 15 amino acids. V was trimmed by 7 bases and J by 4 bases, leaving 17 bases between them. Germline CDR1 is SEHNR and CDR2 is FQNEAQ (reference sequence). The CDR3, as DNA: TGTGCCAGCATCCCGGGAAGGGCTTTCGGAAACACCATATATTTT. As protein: CASIPGRAFGNTIYF.

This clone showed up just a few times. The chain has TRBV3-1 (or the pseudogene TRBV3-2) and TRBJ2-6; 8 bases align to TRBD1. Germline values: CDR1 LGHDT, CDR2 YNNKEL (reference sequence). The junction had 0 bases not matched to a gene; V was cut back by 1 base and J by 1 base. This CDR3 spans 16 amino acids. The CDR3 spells CASSQGTGSGANVLTF. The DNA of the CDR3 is TGTGCCAGCAGCCAAGGGACAGGGTCTGGGGCCAACGTCCTGACTTTC.

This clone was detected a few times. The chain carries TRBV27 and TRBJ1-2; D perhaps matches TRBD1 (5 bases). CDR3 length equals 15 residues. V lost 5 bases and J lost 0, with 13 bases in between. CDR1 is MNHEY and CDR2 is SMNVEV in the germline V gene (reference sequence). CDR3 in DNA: TGTGCCAGCAGTCCCCGGGACGGCACTAACTATGGCTACACCTTC. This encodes CASSPRDGTNYGYTF.

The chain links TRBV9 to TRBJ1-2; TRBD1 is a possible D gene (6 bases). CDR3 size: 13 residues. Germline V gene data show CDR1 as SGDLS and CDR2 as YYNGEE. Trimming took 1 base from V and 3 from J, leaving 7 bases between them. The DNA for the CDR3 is TGTGCCAGCAGCGTACGACAGGACTATGGCTACACCTTC. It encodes CASSVRQDYGYTF.

The CDR3 sequence: CASSLGRSGGTQYF. CDR3 sequence (DNA): TGTGCCAGCAGCTTAGGTCGGTCCGGGGGTACGCAGTATTTT. The rearrangement joins TRBV7-2 to TRBJ2-3; D possibly corresponds to TRBD2 (6 bases). V gave up 1 base and J gave up 8 bases, with 13 bases separating them. CDR1 is SGHTA and CDR2 is FQGNSA in the germline V gene. This CDR3 spans 14 amino acids.

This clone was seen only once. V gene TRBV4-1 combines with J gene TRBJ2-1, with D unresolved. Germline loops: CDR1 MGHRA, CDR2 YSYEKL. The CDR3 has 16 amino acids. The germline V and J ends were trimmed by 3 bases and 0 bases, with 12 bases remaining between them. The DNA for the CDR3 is TGCGCCAGCAGCCAGTTGACACTTAGCTCCTACAATGAGCAGTTCTTC. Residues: CASSQLTLSSYNEQFF.

CDR3 region: CASSQDYAGVYEQYF. CDR3 coding DNA: TGTGCCAGCAGCCAAGATTACGCCGGAGTCTACGAGCAGTACTTC. The gene calls are TRBV4-2 and TRBJ2-7; D gene uncertain. CDR3 length equals 15 residues. Trimming cost V 0 bases and J 3 bases, with 12 bases left between them. Germline V gives CDR1 LGHNA, CDR2 YNFKEQ.

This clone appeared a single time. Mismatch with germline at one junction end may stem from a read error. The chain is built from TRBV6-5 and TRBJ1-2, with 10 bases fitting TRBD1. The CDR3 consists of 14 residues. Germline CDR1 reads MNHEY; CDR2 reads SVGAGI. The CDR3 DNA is TGTGCCAGCAGTTATTCTCGGGACAGGGGCGTTCACGCCTTC. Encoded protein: CASSYSRDRGVHAF.

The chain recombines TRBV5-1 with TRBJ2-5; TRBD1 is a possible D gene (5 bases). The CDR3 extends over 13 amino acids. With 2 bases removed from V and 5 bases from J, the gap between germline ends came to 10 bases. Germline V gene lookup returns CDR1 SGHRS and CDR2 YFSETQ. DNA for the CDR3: TGCGCCAGCAGCTTTCAGGGTCGCGAGACCCAGTACTTC. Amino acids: CASSFQGRETQYF. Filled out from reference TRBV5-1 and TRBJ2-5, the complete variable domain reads KAGVTQTPRYLIKTRGQQVTLSCSPISGHRSVSWYQQTPGQGLQFLFEYFSETQRNKGNFPGRFSGRQFSNSRSEMNVSTLELGDSALYLCASSFQGRETQYFGPGTRLLVL.

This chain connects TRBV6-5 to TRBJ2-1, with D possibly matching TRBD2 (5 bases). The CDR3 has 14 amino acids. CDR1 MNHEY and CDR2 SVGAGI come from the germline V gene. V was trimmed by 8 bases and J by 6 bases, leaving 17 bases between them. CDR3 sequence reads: CASGRLSEANEQFF. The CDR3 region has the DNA TGTGCCAGCGGCCGACTTTCGGAGGCCAATGAGCAGTTCTTC.

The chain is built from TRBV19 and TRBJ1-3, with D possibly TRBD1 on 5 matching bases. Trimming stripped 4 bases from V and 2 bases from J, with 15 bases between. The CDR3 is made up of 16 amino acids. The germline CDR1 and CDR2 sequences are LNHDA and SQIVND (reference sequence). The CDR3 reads CASSTLQGPPGNTIYF. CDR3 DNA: TGTGCCAGTAGTACCCTCCAGGGTCCGCCTGGAAACACCATATATTTT.

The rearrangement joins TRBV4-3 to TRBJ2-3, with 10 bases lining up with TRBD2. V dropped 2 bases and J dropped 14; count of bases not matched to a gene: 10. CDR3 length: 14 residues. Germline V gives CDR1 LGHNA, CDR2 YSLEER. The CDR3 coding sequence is TGCGCCAGCAGCCAAAATATAGCGGGAGGTCAAACGTATTTT. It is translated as CASSQNIAGGQTYF.

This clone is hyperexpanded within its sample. This CDR3 is CASTRRGGYPEAFF. CDR3 in DNA: TGTGCCAGCACCAGGCGAGGCGGATACCCTGAAGCTTTCTTT. The chain links TRBV5-6 to TRBJ1-1, with D hard to call. The V and J ends lost 6 bases and 6 bases respectively, with 18 bases between them. CDR1 and CDR2 (germline): SGHDT, YYEEEE. The CDR3 sequence is 14 residues long.

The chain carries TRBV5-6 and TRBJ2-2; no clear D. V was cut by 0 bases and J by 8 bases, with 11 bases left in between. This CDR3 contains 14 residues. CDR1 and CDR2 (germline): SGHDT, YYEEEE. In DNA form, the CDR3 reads TGTGCCAGCAGCTTGGGGACCACCGTGGGGGAGCTGTTTTTT. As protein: CASSLGTTVGELFF.

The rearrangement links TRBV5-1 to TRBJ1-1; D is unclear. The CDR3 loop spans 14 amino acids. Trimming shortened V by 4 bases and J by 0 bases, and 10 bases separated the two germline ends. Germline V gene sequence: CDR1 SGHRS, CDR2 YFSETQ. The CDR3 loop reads CASSPVRVNTEAFF. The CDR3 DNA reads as TGCGCCAGCAGCCCGGTTCGGGTGAACACTGAAGCTTTCTTT.

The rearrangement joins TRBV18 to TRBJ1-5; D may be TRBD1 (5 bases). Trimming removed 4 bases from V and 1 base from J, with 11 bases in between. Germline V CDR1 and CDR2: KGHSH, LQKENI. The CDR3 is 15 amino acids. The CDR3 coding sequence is TGTGCCAGCTCACTGGGGGTGGGGAGCAATCAGCCCCAGCATTTT. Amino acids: CASSLGVGSNQPQHF.

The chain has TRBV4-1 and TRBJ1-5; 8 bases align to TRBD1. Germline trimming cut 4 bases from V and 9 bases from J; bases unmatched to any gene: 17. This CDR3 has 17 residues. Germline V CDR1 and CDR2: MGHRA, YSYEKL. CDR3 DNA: TGCGCCAGCAGCCCCATATTAGGACAGGGCCTGGGGCGGCCCCAGCATTTT. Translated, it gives CASSPILGQGLGRPQHF.

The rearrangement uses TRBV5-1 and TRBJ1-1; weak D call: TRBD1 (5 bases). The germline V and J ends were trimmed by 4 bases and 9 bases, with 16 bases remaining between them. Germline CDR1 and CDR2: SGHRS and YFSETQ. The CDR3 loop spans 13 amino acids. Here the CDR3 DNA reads TGCGCCAGCAGCCCTTCCGGGGGGTCTCAAGCTTTCTTT. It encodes CASSPSGGSQAFF.

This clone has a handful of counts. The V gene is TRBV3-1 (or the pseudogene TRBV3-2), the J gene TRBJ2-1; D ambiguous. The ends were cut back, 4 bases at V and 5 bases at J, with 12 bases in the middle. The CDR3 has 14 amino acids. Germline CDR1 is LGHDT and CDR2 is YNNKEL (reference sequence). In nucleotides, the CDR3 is TGTGCCAGCAGCCCATGGGATTTAGACAATGAGCAGTTCTTC. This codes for CASSPWDLDNEQFF.